This TCR beta chain is from a study of regulatory and conventional T cells in RAG deficiency. Note on this clone: What it recognizes is unknown.

CDR3 length: 15 residues. Between the trimmed V and J ends, which lost 6 bases and 1 base, there was a span of 12 bases. Germline V gives CDR1 MNHEY, CDR2 SVGAGI. Study-wide results and caveats: Treg unique TCR beta sequences were approximately 96-fold fewer in Omenn syndrome and CID/AS patients than controls.

The repertoire was sequenced with immunoSEQ multiplex PCR; TCRdb's copy has only in-frame clones and lacks some. The data hold around 30,000 clones, with about 96% observed a single time. Conventional CD4+ T cells were sorted from blood as CD25-low CD127-high cells. The data also belong to a second study, concerning regulatory T cells. Turning to that study: Amplification used 52 TRBV primers and 13 TRBJ primers. Skewed V and J usage and few unique V-J pairs marked patient repertoires, most in Tregs.

The clonotype comes from a human donor in good health. The rearrangement links TRBV6-5 to TRBJ2-2; D is unclear. The sample taken for sequencing was CD25- CD4+ T cells sorted from blood. The CDR3 coding sequence is TGTGCCAGCAGAGGCGTGGCAGGGAACACCGGGGAGCTGTTTTTT. Translating it yields CASRGVAGNTGELFF.